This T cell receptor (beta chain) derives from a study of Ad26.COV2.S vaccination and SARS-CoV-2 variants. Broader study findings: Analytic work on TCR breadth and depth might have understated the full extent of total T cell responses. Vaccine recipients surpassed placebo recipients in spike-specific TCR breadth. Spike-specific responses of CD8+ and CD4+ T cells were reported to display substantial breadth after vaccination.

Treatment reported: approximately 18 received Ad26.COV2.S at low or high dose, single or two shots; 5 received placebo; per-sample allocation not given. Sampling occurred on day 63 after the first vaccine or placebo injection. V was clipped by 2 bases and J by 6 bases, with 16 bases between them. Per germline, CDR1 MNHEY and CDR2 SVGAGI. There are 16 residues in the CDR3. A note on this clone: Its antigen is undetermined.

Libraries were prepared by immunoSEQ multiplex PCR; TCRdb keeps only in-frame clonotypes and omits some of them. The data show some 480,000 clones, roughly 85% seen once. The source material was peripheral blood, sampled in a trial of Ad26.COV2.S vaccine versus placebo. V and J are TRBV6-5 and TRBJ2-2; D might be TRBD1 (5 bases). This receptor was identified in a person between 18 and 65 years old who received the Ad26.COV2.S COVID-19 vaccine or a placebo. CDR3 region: CASSYQPQGSPGELFF. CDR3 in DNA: TGTGCCAGCAGTTACCAACCCCAGGGATCCCCCGGGGAGCTGTTTTTT.